Shown below are 20 T cell receptor beta chains from a single sample sequenced in a study of type 1 and type 2 diabetes patients. The PCR template was genomic DNA. Multiplex PCR with 30 forward and 13 reverse primers amplified the TCR beta CDR3. TCRdb redid the calling of the multiplex PCR reads with MiXCR, one entry per CDR3 protein. Altogether about 250,000 distinct CDR3 sequences are present, around 47% being singletons, with the ten largest covering about 13%. Material for sequencing was peripheral blood mononuclear cells (PBMCs). The receptors come from a man aged 18 to 29 with type 2 diabetes.

The chain uses TRBV7-2 and TRBJ1-2, with a weak D call TRBD1 (6 bases). This CDR3 region has 13 residues. The germline V and J ends were trimmed by 3 bases and 7 bases, with 12 bases remaining between them. Germline lookup yields CDR1 SGHTA and CDR2 FQGNSA. CDR3 sequence reads: CASSFTGIGGYTF. CDR3 nucleotide sequence: TGTGCCAGCAGCTTTACAGGGATCGGTGGCTACACCTTC.

This clonotype came up a few times. V gene TRBV20-1 combines with J gene TRBJ2-7; 7 nucleotides align to TRBD1. The CDR3 is 14 amino acids. Germline trimming cut 0 bases from V and 0 bases from J; bases unmatched to any gene: 2. Per the germline V gene, CDR1 is DFQATT and CDR2 is SNEGSKA (reference sequence). Here the CDR3 DNA reads TGCAGTGCTAGAGATTACAGGGGCTCCTACGAGCAGTACTTC. This codes for CSARDYRGSYEQYF.

The chain links TRBV5-1 to TRBJ2-7; D gene unclear. V was shortened by 4 bases and J by 3 bases, with 14 bases between the two germline ends. CDR1 SGHRS and CDR2 YFSETQ come from the germline V gene. CDR3 length equals 14 residues. The CDR3 DNA follows: TGCGCCAGCAGCACACGGAACTCCAACTACGAGCAGTACTTC. Its protein product is CASSTRNSNYEQYF.

This clonotype was observed a handful of times. J is TRBJ1-1 and V is TRBV28; D gene unclear. Trimming removed 3 bases from V and 4 bases from J, with 6 bases in between. Germline CDR1 and CDR2: MDHEN and SYDVKM. This CDR3 comprises 12 residues. The CDR3 sequence is CASSFRVTEAFF. The DNA for the CDR3 is TGTGCCAGCAGTTTCCGAGTCACTGAAGCTTTCTTT.

V usage is TRBV4-3 and J usage is TRBJ2-7; TRBD2 aligns across 13 bases. Germline V gene lookup returns CDR1 LGHNA and CDR2 YSLEER. This CDR3 spans 20 amino acids. V was pared by 0 bases and J by 5 bases, with 16 bases of the junction left unmatched. The CDR3 is CASSQDGSGKLAGGINEQYF. The CDR3 DNA reads as TGCGCCAGCAGCCAAGATGGATCGGGCAAACTAGCGGGGGGGATCAACGAGCAGTACTTC.

V usage is TRBV7-8 and J usage is TRBJ2-5; TRBD1 or TRBD2 may be the D gene (6 bases each). V was cut by 4 bases and J by 2 bases, with 17 bases left in between. The CDR3 totals 16 residues. Germline assignment: CDR1 SGHVS and CDR2 FQNEAQ. Written as DNA, the CDR3 is TGTGCCAGCAGCTCCGCTCGGGGGCACTTACAAGAGACCCAGTACTTC. Amino acids: CASSSARGHLQETQYF.

The sample holds a few counts of this clonotype. The rearrangement joins TRBV6-5 to TRBJ2-7; 11 nucleotides agree with TRBD2. CDR1 and CDR2 (germline): MNHEY, SVGAGI. J gave up 2 bases and V 5 bases, and 5 bases lay outside the gene matches. The CDR3 totals 15 residues. The CDR3 nucleotides are TGTGCCAGCAGTGAAAGTAGCGGGAGGGCCTACGAGCAGTACTTC. Protein sequence: CASSESSGRAYEQYF.

The chain has TRBV5-1 and TRBJ1-1, with 9 bases aligning to TRBD1. This CDR3 region has 14 residues. CDR1 and CDR2 from the germline V gene are SGHRS and YFSETQ. The trim removed 4 bases at V and 6 bases at J, leaving 7 bases unmatched. The CDR3 region has the DNA TGCGCCAGCAGCCTCGGACAGGGGCGGCCTGAAGCTTTCTTT. This codes for CASSLGQGRPEAFF.

This chain links TRBV28 with TRBJ2-7; 8 bases are a match to TRBD1. Per the germline V gene, CDR1 is MDHEN and CDR2 is SYDVKM. There are 18 residues in the CDR3. Trimming at V came to 1 base and at J to 2 bases, leaving 13 bases not matched to a gene. The CDR3 DNA follows: TGTGCCAGCAGTTTATTGGACCTCCGGGACAGGACGACCTACGAGCAGTACTTC. Translation: CASSLLDLRDRTTYEQYF.

This clonotype has a handful of counts. This sequence joins TRBV19 and TRBJ1-5, with no clear D. From germline, CDR1 is LNHDA and CDR2 SQIVND (reference sequence). Trimming removed 1 base at V and 7 bases at J, with 8 bases between. CDR3 length equals 13 residues. For the CDR3, the DNA is TGTGCCAGTAGTATAGCAGGAGGCCAGCCCCAGCATTTT. Its protein product is CASSIAGGQPQHF.

J is TRBJ2-1 and V is TRBV6-5; D is uncertain. The CDR3 totals 18 residues. The V gene's germline CDR1 is MNHEY and CDR2 SVGAGI. Trimming cost V 0 bases and J 3 bases, with 18 bases left between them. CDR3 coding DNA: TGTGCCAGCAGTTACTCTCCGGTCGGGTGGGCCAACTACAATGAGCAGTTCTTC. Translated: CASSYSPVGWANYNEQFF.

This clonotype was seen only a few times. The rearrangement joins TRBV18 to TRBJ1-1; no definite D call. Germline lookup yields CDR1 KGHSH and CDR2 LQKENI. This CDR3 spans 13 amino acids. Deletions cut 6 bases from V and 11 bases from J, with 19 bases between. CDR3 in amino acids: CASSPAQEVSAFF. The CDR3 DNA reads TGTGCCAGCTCGCCCGCCCAGGAGGTTTCCGCTTTCTTT.

This rearrangement joins TRBV10-1 to TRBJ2-1; 8 bases agree with TRBD2. Unmatched junction bases numbered 6, after V lost 3 bases and J lost 5 bases. CDR3 size: 15 residues. Germline loops: CDR1 WNHNN, CDR2 SYGVQD (reference sequence). The CDR3: CASSETSGPNNEQFF. The DNA for the CDR3 is TGCGCCAGCAGTGAAACTAGCGGTCCAAACAATGAGCAGTTCTTC.

This clonotype has just a few counts. The chain links TRBV28 to TRBJ2-7; 11 nucleotides match TRBD2. The J segment lost 0 bases and the V segment lost 5 bases, leaving 9 bases of the junction unmatched. CDR1 and CDR2 (germline): MDHEN, SYDVKM. The CDR3 totals 17 residues. In DNA, the CDR3 is TGTGCCAGCAGTCCACTCCTAGCGGGGGGACCCTCCTACGAGCAGTACTTC. This encodes CASSPLLAGGPSYEQYF.

The V call is TRBV10-2, the J call TRBJ2-7; D possibly matches TRBD1 or TRBD2 (7 bases each). The V end lost 6 bases, the J end lost 2 bases, and 29 bases lay between the germline ends. The germline V gene encodes CDR1 WSHSY and CDR2 SAAADI. The CDR3 totals 19 residues. The CDR3 sequence: CASRGTDPKLERDAYEQYF. The CDR3 nucleotides are TGCGCCAGCAGGGGGACAGACCCCAAGTTAGAGCGGGATGCCTACGAGCAGTACTTC.

The V call is TRBV7-6, the J call TRBJ2-1; D not certain. Germline V CDR1 and CDR2: SGHVS, FNYEAQ. This CDR3 has 12 residues. V shed 5 bases and J shed 6 bases, with 8 bases lying between them. For the CDR3, the DNA is TGTGCCAGCAGCGAGCCAGGCAATGAGCAGTTCTTC. This sequence encodes CASSEPGNEQFF.

This clonotype has a handful of counts. This chain links TRBV6-5 with TRBJ1-2, with TRBD1 as a possible D gene (6 bases). The V gene's germline CDR1 is MNHEY and CDR2 SVGAGI. The V gene lost 0 bases and the J gene lost 7 bases, with 15 bases spanning the gap. The CDR3 is 15 amino acids. CDR3 in amino acids: CASSYSLGARGGYTF. For the CDR3, the DNA is TGTGCCAGCAGTTACTCGCTGGGGGCACGTGGTGGCTACACCTTC.

The gene calls are TRBV19 and TRBJ1-1; 9 bases agree with TRBD1. V gave up 6 bases and J gave up 8 bases; unmatched junction bases: 7. The CDR3 is made up of 13 amino acids. Germline assignment: CDR1 LNHDA and CDR2 SQIVND (reference sequence). CDR3 sequence (DNA): TGTGCCAGTAGCACGACAGGGGGGCGCGAAGCTTTCTTT. This gives the protein CASSTTGGREAFF.

The chain employs TRBV7-3 and TRBJ2-2; tentative D call: TRBD2 (5 bases). V dropped 5 bases and J dropped 5 bases, with 12 bases sitting between them. From germline, CDR1 is SGHTA and CDR2 FQGTGA. The CDR3 has 14 amino acids. CDR3 DNA sequence: TGTGCCAGCAGCCAAGCGCGAGGGACCGGGGAGCTGTTTTTT. As protein: CASSQARGTGELFF.

A word on this clonotype: This may stem from a read error, because a much larger clone lies one nucleotide away. The gene calls are TRBV10-3 and TRBJ2-7; 9 bases are shared with TRBD1. Looked up from germline, CDR1 is ENHRY and CDR2 is SYGVKD. This CDR3 region has 14 residues. This CDR3 reads CAVSEDRGGYEQYF. The CDR3 DNA reads as TGTGCCGTCAGTGAGGACAGGGGAGGCTACGAGCAGTACTTC.